The rows below give T cell receptor beta chains drawn from one sample of a study of cytomegalovirus exposure and HLA in healthy donors. Sequencing used immunoSEQ multiplex PCR; TCRdb keeps in-frame clones, though not all of them. Altogether roughly 200,000 clones are present, roughly 86% being singletons, with the ten largest covering more than 3%. The specimen was PBMCs. The source of these receptors is a man aged 35 to 55 in good health and CMV-seropositive. Both conserved end residues are part of each CDR3. Fields, in order: D gene, V gene, J gene, clone size, CDR3 protein, CDR3 DNA. The D gene is left open where the match is weak. Expanded clones get a size class; other rows say once, few or many, or leave the size out.

NA	TRBV6-5	TRBJ1-1	few	CASNLQVNANTEAFF	TGTGCCAGCAATTTACAGGTTAACGCGAACACTGAAGCTTTCTTT
NA	TRBV2	TRBJ2-3	few	CASSLTPLGGTDTQYF	TGTGCCAGCAGCCTTACCCCGCTGGGAGGCACAGATACGCAGTATTTT
TRBD2	TRBV6-1	TRBJ2-1	NA	CASSEKGLAEIYNEQFF	TGTGCCAGCAGTGAAAAGGGACTAGCGGAAATCTACAATGAGCAGTTCTTC
NA	TRBV5-1	TRBJ1-1	NA	CASSLEGGSWNTEAFF	TGCGCCAGCAGCTTGGAGGGGGGGTCATGGAACACTGAAGCTTTCTTT
TRBD2	TRBV4-2	TRBJ2-3	NA	CASSQDNGLAGISDTQYF	TGTGCCAGCAGCCAAGATAATGGGCTAGCGGGGATCTCAGATACGCAGTATTTT
NA	TRBV21-1	TRBJ2-3	NA	CASSTYTDTQYF	TGTGCCAGCAGCACTTACACAGATACGCAGTATTTT
NA	TRBV18	TRBJ1-5	once	CASSGQYGQPQHF	TGTGCCAGCTCAGGACAGTATGGCCAGCCCCAGCATTTT
TRBD2	TRBV4-2	TRBJ2-7	NA	CASSPPRSGLAGASYEQYF	TGTGCCAGCAGCCCACCCCGCTCGGGACTAGCGGGAGCGTCCTACGAGCAGTACTTC
TRBD1	TRBV28	TRBJ1-4	NA	CASNSGGGGEKLFF	TGTGCCAGCAATTCAGGGGGCGGGGGTGAAAAACTGTTTTTT
TRBD2	TRBV5-5	TRBJ2-7	NA	CASSPGGGRVAYEQYF	TGTGCCAGCAGCCCGGGAGGGGGGCGGGTCGCCTACGAGCAGTACTTC
TRBD1	TRBV7-9	TRBJ1-4	NA	CASSLASGGGEKLFF	TGTGCCAGCAGCTTAGCCTCAGGGGGCGGGGAAAAACTGTTTTTT
TRBD1	TRBV7-9	TRBJ1-2	NA	CASSLDQGASGGYTF	TGTGCCAGCAGCTTAGATCAGGGGGCATCTGGTGGCTACACCTTC
NA	TRBV4-2	TRBJ2-2	NA	CASSGQTNTGELFF	TGTGCCAGCAGTGGGCAGACGAACACCGGGGAGCTGTTTTTT
TRBD2	TRBV4-2	TRBJ2-4	NA	CASSQGGGIQYF	TGTGCCAGCAGCCAAGGCGGGGGGATTCAGTACTTC
NA	TRBV28	TRBJ1-5	NA	CASSLGSHQPQHF	TGTGCCAGCAGTCTCGGGAGCCATCAGCCCCAGCATTTT
NA	TRBV4-2	TRBJ2-1	NA	CASSQEFIWRNSYNEQFF	TGTGCCAGCAGCCAAGAGTTCATCTGGAGAAACTCCTACAATGAGCAGTTCTTC
NA	TRBV4-2	TRBJ1-3	NA	CASSQEQFGNTIYF	TGTGCCAGCAGCCAAGAGCAGTTTGGAAACACCATATATTTT
TRBD2	TRBV7-2	TRBJ2-3	once	CASGGRTSVTDTQYF	TGTGCCAGCGGAGGGAGGACTAGCGTCACAGATACGCAGTATTTT
NA	TRBV5-4	TRBJ2-5	NA	CASSLFRETQYF	TGTGCCAGCAGCTTGTTTCGGGAGACCCAGTACTTC
NA	TRBV25-1	TRBJ2-5	NA	CASSEYAGIQETQYF	TGTGCCAGCAGTGAATACGCGGGGATTCAAGAGACCCAGTACTTC
TRBD1	TRBV5-1	TRBJ2-3	NA	CASHQGAVDTQYF	TGCGCCAGTCACCAGGGGGCCGTAGATACGCAGTATTTT
NA	TRBV5-1	TRBJ2-1	NA	CASSGAGQENNEQFF	TGCGCCAGCAGCGGAGCGGGACAGGAAAACAATGAGCAGTTCTTC
TRBD1	TRBV5-1	TRBJ2-2	few	CASNPGQGNTGELFF	TGCGCCAGCAATCCGGGACAGGGGAACACCGGGGAGCTGTTTTTT
NA	TRBV5-4	TRBJ1-3	few	CASSLGTLSGNTIYF	TGTGCCAGCAGCTTGGGCACATTGTCTGGAAACACCATATATTTT
TRBD2	TRBV6-1	TRBJ2-7	few	CASSYSGGGDGQYF	TGTGCCAGCAGTTATAGCGGGGGGGGCGACGGGCAGTACTTC
NA	TRBV6-1	TRBJ1-5	NA	CASSDRGRYYQPQHF	TGTGCCAGCAGTGACCGCGGGAGATATTATCAGCCCCAGCATTTT
TRBD1	TRBV18	TRBJ1-4	NA	CASSRGEGQGINEKLFF	TGTGCCAGCTCACGGGGAGAAGGACAGGGGATTAATGAAAAACTGTTTTTT
NA	TRBV6-5	TRBJ2-4	NA	CASSPIRAKNIQYF	TGTGCCAGCAGCCCAATTAGAGCCAAAAACATTCAGTACTTC
TRBD1	TRBV6-5	TRBJ1-1	NA	CASSYSRGRGAEAFF	TGTGCCAGCAGTTACTCGAGGGGGCGGGGGGCTGAAGCTTTCTTT
TRBD1	TRBV7-9	TRBJ2-2	few	CASSLGRGPNTGELFF	TGTGCCAGCAGCTTAGGCAGGGGGCCGAACACCGGGGAGCTGTTTTTT
TRBD2	TRBV9	TRBJ2-2	NA	CASSVASGGSQGGELFF	TGTGCCAGCAGCGTAGCTAGTGGCGGGAGTCAGGGCGGGGAGCTGTTTTTT
NA	TRBV10-3	TRBJ2-1	NA	CAISGDFGSYNEQFF	TGTGCCATCAGTGGAGACTTCGGCTCCTACAATGAGCAGTTCTTC
TRBD1	TRBV11-2	TRBJ2-5	NA	CASSLGWAQGDQETQYF	TGTGCCAGCAGCTTAGGGTGGGCACAGGGGGATCAAGAGACCCAGTACTTC
NA	TRBV6-1	TRBJ1-2	NA	CASSPPGFDGYTF	TGTGCCAGCAGTCCCCCGGGATTTGATGGCTACACCTTC
NA	TRBV5-5	TRBJ2-1	NA	CASSLRGGPGNEQFF	TGTGCCAGCAGCTTGCGAGGGGGTCCAGGAAATGAGCAGTTCTTC
NA	TRBV9	TRBJ2-2	NA	CASSVRGSEVTGELFF	TGTGCCAGCAGCGTACGTGGTAGCGAGGTCACCGGGGAGCTGTTTTTT
NA	TRBV4-1	TRBJ2-2	NA	CASSQGGQWYRGGELFF	TGCGCCAGCAGCCAAGGCGGGCAGTGGTATAGAGGCGGGGAGCTGTTTTTT
TRBD1	TRBV9	TRBJ1-6	NA	CASSVGGQVDSPLHF	TGTGCCAGCAGCGTAGGGGGACAGGTCGATTCACCCCTCCACTTT
NA	TRBV5-1	TRBJ2-2	few	CASRGEYGRVGTGELFF	TGCGCCAGCCGTGGGGAATATGGCAGGGTAGGCACCGGGGAGCTGTTTTTT
NA	TRBV18	TRBJ2-7	NA	CASSPAAGGDEQYF	TGTGCCAGCTCACCCGCGGCAGGCGGGGACGAGCAGTACTTC
TRBD1	TRBV7-9	TRBJ1-2	few	CASSPFAETGVDGYTF	TGTGCCAGCAGCCCCTTCGCGGAGACAGGGGTGGATGGCTACACCTTC
TRBD1	TRBV2	TRBJ1-2	NA	CASRGTGGGYTF	TGTGCCAGCAGAGGGACAGGTGGGGGCTACACCTTC